The clone carrying this TCR beta chain was found many times. Antigen unknown. This sample stems from a study of early T cells in non-severe SARS-CoV-2 infection. As for the study in general: Sequencing of unsorted whole blood was done on bulk RNA, leaving chains unpaired. Study observations and caveats: Sequences matched to VDJdb favored anti-spike CD8 responses, while private and CD4 specificities were missed.

Germline-derived CDR1 and CDR2 are MNHNY and SVGAGI (reference sequence). The CDR3 totals 18 residues. J gave up 5 bases and V 2 bases, and 11 bases lay outside the gene matches. Individually, cDNA molecules had unique molecular identifiers attached to them. MiXCR, applied by TCRdb to the 5' RACE reads, yields one record per CDR3 protein. The table records approximately 50,000 distinct CDR3 sequences, approximately 8.5% of them present only once. The receptor's source is an adult who was a healthcare worker with PCR-confirmed SARS-CoV-2 infection or an uninfected control (not recorded which). Sequencing was done on a sample of whole blood. The chain is built from TRBV6-6 and TRBJ2-3; 12 nucleotides match TRBD2. The CDR3 DNA reads as TGTGCCAGCAGTTACCCCGGGGCTAGCGGGAGGGGAGGAGATACGCAGTATTTT. Protein sequence: CASSYPGASGRGGDTQYF.